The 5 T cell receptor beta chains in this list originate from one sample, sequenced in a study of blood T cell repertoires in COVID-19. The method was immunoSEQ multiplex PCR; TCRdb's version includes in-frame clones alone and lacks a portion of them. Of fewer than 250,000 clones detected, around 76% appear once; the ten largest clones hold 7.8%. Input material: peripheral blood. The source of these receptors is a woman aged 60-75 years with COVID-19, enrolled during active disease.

The chain's CDR3 is CASSLGLAGGEQFF. The CDR3 DNA follows: TGTGCCAGCAGCTTAGGCCTAGCGGGGGGAGAGCAGTTCTTC. This chain uses TRBV7-6 with TRBJ2-1, with 11 bases that match TRBD2. The CDR3 is 14 residues long. With V trimmed by 1 base and J by 10 bases, 3 bases remained unmatched. CDR1 and CDR2 from the germline V gene are SGHVS and FNYEAQ.

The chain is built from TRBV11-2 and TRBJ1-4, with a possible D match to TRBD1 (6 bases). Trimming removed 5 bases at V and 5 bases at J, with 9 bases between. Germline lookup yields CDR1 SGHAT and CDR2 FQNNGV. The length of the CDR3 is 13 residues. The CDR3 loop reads CASSGTHNEKLFF. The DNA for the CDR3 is TGTGCCAGCAGCGGGACACACAATGAAAAACTGTTTTTT.

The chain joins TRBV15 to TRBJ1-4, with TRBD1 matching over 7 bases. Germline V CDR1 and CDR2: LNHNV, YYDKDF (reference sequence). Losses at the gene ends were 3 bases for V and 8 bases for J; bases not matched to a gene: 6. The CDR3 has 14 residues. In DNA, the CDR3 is TGTGCCACCAGCAGGACAGGGACTCGGGAAAAACTGTTTTTT. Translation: CATSRTGTREKLFF.

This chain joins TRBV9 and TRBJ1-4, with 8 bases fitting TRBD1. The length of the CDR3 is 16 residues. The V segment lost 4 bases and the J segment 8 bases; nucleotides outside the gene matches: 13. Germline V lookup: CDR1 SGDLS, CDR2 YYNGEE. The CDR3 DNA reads TGTGCCAGCAGCCGGAGCCTCCAGGGGGCAGGGGAAAAACTGTTTTTT. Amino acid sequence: CASSRSLQGAGEKLFF.

CDR3 protein: CASSLGSASGRAGELFF. In nucleotides, the CDR3 is TGTGCCAGCAGCTTGGGGTCCGCTAGCGGGAGGGCCGGGGAGCTGTTTTTT. The gene calls are TRBV5-4 and TRBJ2-2, with 12 bases aligning to TRBD2. In germline, CDR1 is SGHNT, CDR2 YYREEE (reference sequence). CDR3 length: 17 residues. The V gene end was trimmed by 0 bases and the J gene end by 6 bases; junction bases not matched to a gene: 6.